This entry concerns a single TCR beta chain. Its antigen is not yet known. No quality values exist for individual bases; no much larger clone is one base distant. The TCR beta CDR3 regions were amplified from RNA transcripts. The TCR CDR3 was subjected to a first round of RT-PCR using the HTBI primer set and the Qiagen OneStep RT-PCR kit. Libraries were constructed in a second round of multiplex PCR, after which size selection and purification were performed. The libraries were sequenced on an Illumina HiSeq2000 using paired-end 100 bp reads. The authors' pipeline ran thus. Raw data were processed with SOAPnuke, discarding reads with adapters, uncalled bases, mean Phred below 15, or no exact constant-primer or identifier match. High-quality paired reads were merged with COPE v1.2.5, and unique nucleotide sequences were defined as clonotypes. Clonotypes were aligned to IMGT TRBV, TRBD and TRBJ reference segments using MiTCR v1.1. The analysis was restricted to V-J combinations with a frequency above 0.0001, which together covered just over 98% of the repertoires. A TCS score was defined as the ratio of F50 (clonal expansion) to E x V (chaos), with BLOSUM62-based TCRdist applied between CDR3 peptides within each V-J. Welch's t-statistics and random forest reduced 514 V-J features to about 12, which were used in a naive Bayes classifier (R e1071). The similarity between thyroid and blood repertoires was quantified using the Morisita-Horn index. TCRdb reworked the public reads: Q25 trimming with fastp, MiXCR clone assembly, productive beta chains retained. Records with the same CDR3 protein are collapsed into one entry carrying the most frequent genes and DNA. These V and J calls originate from TCRdb's pipeline instead of the authors' own analysis. This sample comprises about 540,000 distinct CDR3 sequences, roughly 46% of them detected only once. Of the sample, around 7.7% is held by the ten largest clones.

The data belong to a study of T cells in Graves' hyperthyroidism and ophthalmopathy (dated by TCRdb to the late 2010s). The study in broad terms: TCR V-J signatures able to tell the groups apart were searched for in a discovery cohort of approximately 95 patients, of whom over 40 had Graves' ophthalmopathy and more than 55 had stable Graves' hyperthyroidism. Prospective prediction of ophthalmopathy was tested in an independent validation cohort of fewer than 20 hyperthyroidism patients and 17 patients who later progressed to ophthalmopathy. The roughly 100 discovery patients were randomly divided into training and test sets at a 7:3 ratio. In about 6 Graves' hyperthyroidism patients, the study also compared T-cell repertoires from thyroid tissue with T-cell repertoires from blood. Following sampling, methimazole starting at 30 mg daily was given to hyperthyroidism patients, and high-dose intravenous methylprednisolone was given to ophthalmopathy patients. The paper describes TCR Vbeta CDR3 sequencing of 120 to 150 peripheral blood samples, made up of some 40 ophthalmopathy patients, around 78 hyperthyroidism patients and roughly 17 progressor patients.

The CDR1 and CDR2 encoded by the germline V gene are KGHDR and SFDVKD. Measured from the cysteine to the phenylalanine, the CDR3 is 16 residues long. Of the read, only the CDR3 DNA is kept; its 48 bases are in frame from base 1. Relative to germline, V is 5 bases shorter and J is 3 bases shorter, with 15 bases between their ends. A patient counted as having stable Graves' hyperthyroidism if no progression to ophthalmopathy occurred over 18 months of follow-up. Hyperthyroidism patients were newly diagnosed, had a disease duration of under 2 months, and were aged 18 to 65 years. Exclusion was applied to patients with uncontrolled infections, other autoimmune diseases, pregnancy or lactation. Diagnoses relied on clinical symptoms, serum thyroxine and TRAb, thyroid ultrasound and orbital computed tomography. Total RNA was extracted with Trizol reagent, and quality was checked on an Agilent 2100 Bioanalyzer.

Study-wide findings and limitations: No statistical method was used to set the sample size in advance, and investigators knew the group allocation. A model built on a 13 V-J signature distinguished ophthalmopathy from stable hyperthyroidism, reaching about 89% sensitivity and around 82% specificity in cross-validation and 80%/75% in testing. Most expanded thyroid clonotypes (frequency above 0.001) were also found in blood, which suggests that blood repertoires may mirror thyroid immune responses. In validation, the model predicted progression to ophthalmopathy a median of roughly 6.5 months before onset, with about 71% sensitivity and just under 75% specificity.

The source is a woman aged 18-29 years with Graves' hyperthyroidism. The sequencing input was peripheral blood or thyroid tissue (not recorded which). Rearrangement joined TRBV24-1 to TRBJ1-4, with the D gene uncertain. This receptor carries the CDR3 CATSAESGMANEKLFF. The DNA sequence is as follows: TGTGCCACCAGTGCCGAAAGCGGGATGGCTAATGAAAAACTGTTTTTT.